These 27 T cell receptor beta chains originate from one sample sequenced in a study of OX40 agonist ivuxolimab in advanced cancers. TCRdb's copy holds only in-frame clones and misses some; the assay was immunoSEQ multiplex PCR. The sample includes tens of thousands of clones, about 85% of them seen just once. The specimen comprised CD4+ or CD8+ T cells sorted from blood, sampled in a trial of the OX40 agonist ivuxolimab. These receptors were obtained from an adult with an advanced solid tumor such as melanoma, head and neck, liver or kidney cancer.

V gene TRBV5-1 combines with J gene TRBJ1-4, with D hard to call. Trimming took 0 bases from V and 8 from J, leaving 17 bases between them. CDR1 SGHRS and CDR2 YFSETQ come from the germline V gene. The CDR3 contains 16 residues. The CDR3 DNA reads as TGCGCCAGCAGCTTGGAACCGGGCGCCGGGAGCGAAAAACTGTTTTTT. It translates to CASSLEPGAGSEKLFF.

The chain uses TRBV15 and TRBJ2-1, with a possible D match to TRBD2 (5 bases). The CDR3 runs to 19 residues. V was shortened by 2 bases and J by 8 bases, with 28 bases between the two germline ends. Germline V gene sequence: CDR1 LNHNV, CDR2 YYDKDF (reference sequence). The CDR3 bases are TGTGCCACCAGCAGACATCTGATTCTTGTGGGCGGGCATGTCTATGAGCAGTTCTTC. Its translation: CATSRHLILVGGHVYEQFF.

This rearrangement joins TRBV4-1 to TRBJ2-7, with D unclear. Germline values: CDR1 MGHRA, CDR2 YSYEKL. V lost 2 bases and J lost 2, with 13 bases in between. This CDR3 contains 15 residues. CDR3 nucleotides: TGCGCCAGCAGCCAACAGGCCAGGTGGCCCTACGAGCAGTACTTC. This codes for CASSQQARWPYEQYF.

V usage is TRBV2 and J usage is TRBJ1-2, with D tentatively TRBD1 (5 bases). Trimming stripped 3 bases from V and 4 bases from J, with 12 bases between. This CDR3 has 14 amino acids. The germline V gene has CDR1 SNHLY and CDR2 FYNNEI. The CDR3 DNA reads as TGTGCCAGCAGTGAGTCAGGGTGGTCCTATGGCTACACCTTC. As protein: CASSESGWSYGYTF.

This chain uses TRBV5-1 with TRBJ2-1, with 13 bases matching TRBD2. CDR1 and CDR2 (germline): SGHRS, YFSETQ. CDR3 length: 16 residues. Germline trimming cut 1 base from V and 7 bases from J; bases unmatched to any gene: 5. The CDR3 loop is CASSLRTSGRQNEQFF. In DNA, the CDR3 is TGCGCCAGCAGCTTGAGGACTAGCGGGAGACAGAATGAGCAGTTCTTC. The full variable domain, its missing parts supplied by reference TRBV5-1 and TRBJ2-1, is KAGVTQTPRYLIKTRGQQVTLSCSPISGHRSVSWYQQTPGQGLQFLFEYFSETQRNKGNFPGRFSGRQFSNSRSEMNVSTLELGDSALYLCASSLRTSGRQNEQFFGPGTRLTVL.

The chain uses TRBV5-1 and TRBJ2-3, with TRBD1 matching 9 bases. Losses at the gene ends were 0 bases for V and 6 bases for J; bases not matched to a gene: 8. This CDR3 has 16 amino acids. The germline CDR1 and CDR2 sequences are SGHRS and YFSETQ. The CDR3 sequence: CASSLVSTGGMDTQYF. CDR3 sequence (DNA): TGCGCCAGCAGCTTGGTGTCGACAGGGGGAATGGATACGCAGTATTTT.

This chain links TRBV19 with TRBJ2-5; TRBD2 agrees at 8 bases. This CDR3 spans 13 amino acids. With 6 bases clipped from V and 4 bases from J, the junction kept 4 bases outside the gene matches. Looked up from germline, CDR1 is LNHDA and CDR2 is SQIVND (reference sequence). CDR3 nucleotide sequence: TGTGCCAGTAGACGGGAGGGCGGAGAGACCCAGTACTTC. As protein: CASRREGGETQYF. The variable domain in full, completed from reference TRBV19 and TRBJ2-5, reads DGGITQSPKYLFRKEGQNVTLSCEQNLNHDAMYWYRQDPGQGLRLIYYSQIVNDFQKGDIAEGYSVSREKKESFPLTVTSAQKNPTAFYLCASRREGGETQYFGPGTRLLVL.

This rearrangement joins TRBV5-1 to TRBJ1-3; D unclear. Germline V CDR1 and CDR2: SGHRS, YFSETQ. V was shortened by 0 bases and J by 2 bases, with 9 bases between the two germline ends. The CDR3 spans 15 residues. The chain's CDR3 is CASSLAVGTGNTIYF. For the CDR3, the DNA is TGCGCCAGCAGCTTGGCGGTAGGGACTGGAAACACCATATATTTT.

The chain couples TRBV28 to TRBJ2-5, with a weak D call TRBD1 (5 bases). The germline V gene encodes CDR1 MDHEN and CDR2 SYDVKM. This CDR3 is 14 amino acids long. Trimming removed 6 bases at V and 4 bases at J, with 15 bases between. DNA for the CDR3: TGTGCCAGCAGAAACCAGCAGGGTGGAGAGACCCAGTACTTC. The encoded protein is CASRNQQGGETQYF.

This clone is a singleton in its sample. The J gene is TRBJ2-5, the V gene TRBV5-1, with D possibly called TRBD1 or TRBD2 (6 bases each). Trimming stripped 2 bases from V and 5 bases from J, with 10 bases between. CDR1 is SGHRS, CDR2 YFSETQ, per germline. This CDR3 contains 13 residues. CDR3 protein: CASSFRGQETQYF. The CDR3, as DNA: TGCGCCAGCAGCTTCCGGGGGCAGGAGACCCAGTACTTC.

The gene calls are TRBV28 and TRBJ2-2, with 8 bases matching TRBD1. Germline V lookup: CDR1 MDHEN, CDR2 SYDVKM. The CDR3 has 12 amino acids. V trimming: 6 bases; J trimming: 11 bases; junction bases outside the gene matches: 5. The CDR3 region is CASRYGQGELFF. The CDR3 bases are TGTGCCAGCAGATACGGACAGGGTGAGCTGTTTTTT.

The chain recombines TRBV15 with TRBJ2-4, with D tentatively TRBD1 or TRBD2 (6 bases each). Trimming stripped 1 base from V and 7 bases from J, with 11 bases between. The CDR3 consists of 14 residues. The germline V gene has CDR1 LNHNV and CDR2 YYDKDF (reference sequence). CDR3 DNA: TGTGCCACCAGCAGAGCCACAGGGAGGAACATTCAGTACTTC. Protein sequence: CATSRATGRNIQYF.

V and J are TRBV5-1 and TRBJ1-6; 8 bases fit TRBD1. Germline CDR1 is SGHRS and CDR2 is YFSETQ. The V gene end was trimmed by 3 bases and the J gene end by 9 bases; junction bases not matched to a gene: 5. The CDR3 is 14 amino acids. This CDR3 reads CASSSGQATSPLHF. CDR3 coding DNA: TGCGCCAGCAGCTCGGGACAGGCGACTTCACCCCTCCACTTT.

The chain links TRBV7-6 to TRBJ2-7, with a weak D call TRBD1 (5 bases). The length of the CDR3 is 15 residues. The germline CDR1 and CDR2 sequences are SGHVS and FNYEAQ. V was trimmed by 1 base and J by 0 bases, leaving 10 bases between them. The DNA for the CDR3 is TGTGCCAGCAGCTTAGTTGGGGCAGGCTCCTACGAGCAGTACTTC. Its translation: CASSLVGAGSYEQYF.

The chain has TRBV7-9 and TRBJ1-1; TRBD1 matches at 7 bases. The CDR3 is 14 residues long. From germline, CDR1 is SEHNR and CDR2 FQNEAQ (reference sequence). V lost 5 bases and J lost 1; bases outside the gene matches: 4. The CDR3 spells CASSDRQGNTEAFF. As DNA, the CDR3 is TGTGCCAGCAGCGACCGACAGGGGAACACTGAAGCTTTCTTT.

V is TRBV28 and J is TRBJ2-3; possible D gene TRBD2, 5 bases. V was clipped by 3 bases and J by 6 bases, with 16 bases between them. Germline V lookup: CDR1 MDHEN, CDR2 SYDVKM. The CDR3 is made up of 15 amino acids. The CDR3 nucleotides are TGTGCCAGCAGTTTCCCGGACTGGGAAACTGATACGCAGTATTTT. Protein: CASSFPDWETDTQYF.

This clone has just one count. Mismatch with germline at one junction end may stem from a read error. The chain recombines TRBV7-7 with TRBJ2-2; D gene unclear. The CDR3 extends over 14 amino acids. CDR1 and CDR2 from the germline V gene are SSHAT and FNYEAQ (reference sequence). CDR3 amino acids: CASSPLLVTGELFF. CDR3 nucleotides: TGTGCTAGCAGCCCCCTACTTGTAACCGGGGAGCTGTTTTTT.

V gene TRBV28 combines with J gene TRBJ2-7; 7 nucleotides line up with TRBD1. V lost 6 bases, J lost 0 bases, and 14 bases stayed unmatched. CDR1 and CDR2 (germline): MDHEN, SYDVKM. This CDR3 spans 17 amino acids. The CDR3, as DNA: TGTGCCAGCAGCCCAAACGGACAGGCGAAAAGCTCCTACGAGCAGTACTTC. This gives the protein CASSPNGQAKSSYEQYF.

As for this clone: Other DNA variants within this sample encode the same CDR3. The gene calls are TRBV7-2 and TRBJ2-5; 7 nucleotides match TRBD1. The J segment lost 5 bases and the V segment lost 5 bases, leaving 5 bases of the junction unmatched. The CDR3 sequence is 13 residues long. From germline, CDR1 is SGHTA and CDR2 FQGNSA. This CDR3 is CASSLNRGETQYF. The CDR3 DNA follows: TGTGCCAGCAGCCTAAACAGGGGTGAGACCCAGTACTTC.

The chain links TRBV5-1 to TRBJ1-1, with 9 bases fitting TRBD1. The CDR3 sequence is 15 residues long. Germline CDR1 reads SGHRS; CDR2 reads YFSETQ. With 3 bases clipped from V and 3 bases from J, the junction kept 6 bases outside the gene matches. CDR3 region: CASSSYRGPDTEAFF. The CDR3, as DNA: TGCGCCAGCAGCTCATACAGGGGGCCGGACACTGAAGCTTTCTTT.

The gene calls are TRBV11-2 and TRBJ2-1; D not certain. Germline assignment: CDR1 SGHAT and CDR2 FQNNGV. V gave up 6 bases and J gave up 2 bases, with 14 bases separating them. The CDR3 loop spans 15 amino acids. CDR3 loop: CASSPGTWTYNEQFF. DNA for the CDR3: TGTGCCAGCAGTCCTGGTACGTGGACCTACAATGAGCAGTTCTTC.

This clone was counted once. The chain is built from TRBV28 and TRBJ1-4, with 7 bases that match TRBD1. Germline V gene sequence: CDR1 MDHEN, CDR2 SYDVKM. This CDR3 contains 14 residues. V lost 6 bases, J lost 4 bases, and 5 bases stayed unmatched. The CDR3 DNA is TGTGCCAGCAGCCCGGGACAGTTTAATGAAAAACTGTTTTTT. Its translation is CASSPGQFNEKLFF.

This chain links TRBV7-9 with TRBJ2-1; TRBD2 might be the D (6 bases). The CDR3 is 16 residues long. Looked up from germline, CDR1 is SEHNR and CDR2 is FQNEAQ (reference sequence). V was clipped by 1 base and J by 1 base, with 11 bases between them. CDR3 DNA: TGTGCCAGCAGCTTAGACACCGGGACTTCCTACAATGAGCAGTTCTTC. Protein: CASSLDTGTSYNEQFF.

V is TRBV15 and J is TRBJ2-6; D gene ambiguous. The length of the CDR3 is 19 residues. The V gene lost 1 base and the J gene lost 0 bases, with 16 bases spanning the gap. Germline V gene data show CDR1 as LNHNV and CDR2 as YYDKDF (reference sequence). In DNA, the CDR3 is TGTGCCACCAGCAGAGTCGGTTTAGGTGAACTCTCTGGGGCCAACGTCCTGACTTTC. Its translation: CATSRVGLGELSGANVLTF.

This clone is a singleton in its sample. This rearrangement joins TRBV11-2 to TRBJ1-6, with 9 bases matching TRBD1. The CDR3 runs to 15 residues. V trimming: 6 bases; J trimming: 8 bases; junction bases outside the gene matches: 8. Germline V lookup: CDR1 SGHAT, CDR2 FQNNGV. Here the CDR3 reads CASRRPGQGHSPLHF. DNA of the CDR3: TGTGCCAGCAGGCGCCCGGGACAGGGACATTCACCCCTCCACTTT.

This sequence joins TRBV5-6 and TRBJ2-7; D remains unclear. Trimming pared 0 bases from V and 12 bases from J, leaving 13 bases between. The germline V gene has CDR1 SGHDT and CDR2 YYEEEE. CDR3 length: 12 amino acids. The CDR3 nucleotides read TGTGCCAGCAGCTTGGATGGTTCCATCTCGTACTTC. It codes for CASSLDGSISYF.

J is TRBJ1-4 and V is TRBV5-1; D is unclear. V was clipped by 2 bases and J by 0 bases, with 5 bases between them. The CDR3 is made up of 14 amino acids. Germline V lookup: CDR1 SGHRS, CDR2 YFSETQ. In DNA form, the CDR3 reads TGCGCCAGCAGCTTACAAGCAACTAATGAAAAACTGTTTTTT. Its translation: CASSLQATNEKLFF.